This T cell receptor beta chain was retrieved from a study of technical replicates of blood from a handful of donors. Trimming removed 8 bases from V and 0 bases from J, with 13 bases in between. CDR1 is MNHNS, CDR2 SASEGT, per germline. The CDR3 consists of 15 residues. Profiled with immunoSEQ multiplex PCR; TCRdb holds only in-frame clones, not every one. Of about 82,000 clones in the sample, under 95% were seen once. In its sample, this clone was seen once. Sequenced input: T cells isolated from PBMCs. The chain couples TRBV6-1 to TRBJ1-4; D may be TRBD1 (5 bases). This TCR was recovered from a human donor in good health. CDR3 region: CASGSWGATNEKLFF. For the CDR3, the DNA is TGTGCCAGCGGGAGCTGGGGGGCAACTAATGAAAAACTGTTTTTT.